Each of the 10 T cell receptor beta chains below was sequenced from the same sample in a study of prognosis after radiotherapy for stage I lung cancer. The genomic DNA TCR beta CDR3 region underwent two rounds of multiplex PCR. Primers were specific to each TRBV and TRBJ gene in first-round PCR. TCRdb itself ran the multiplex PCR reads through MiXCR, one entry per CDR3 protein. The table lists around 20,000 distinct CDR3 sequences, around 44% of them singletons, with 30% to 40% in the top ten. The sequenced sample was PBMCs, obtained before or after stereotactic body radiation therapy (not recorded which). These receptors were obtained from a donor aged 50 or older with non-small cell lung cancer.

The chain is built from TRBV3-1 and TRBJ1-2, with D unresolved. V was trimmed by 1 base and J by 2 bases, leaving 8 bases between them. Germline-derived CDR1 and CDR2 are LGHDT and YNNKEL (reference sequence). The CDR3 spans 14 residues. CDR3 DNA sequence: TGTGCCAGCAGCCAAGGACGTATCAACTATGGCTACACCTTC. Amino acid sequence: CASSQGRINYGYTF.

Worth noting for this clonotype: One base away lies a much larger clone, so this may be a sequencing read error. The V and J genes are TRBV6-1 and TRBJ2-5; perhaps TRBD1 as D (5 bases). Germline CDR1 is MNHNS and CDR2 is SASEGT. The germline V and J ends were trimmed by 6 bases and 5 bases, with 13 bases remaining between them. The CDR3 totals 13 residues. The CDR3 sequence: CASSHRMEETQYF. DNA for the CDR3: TGTGCCAGCAGCCACAGGATGGAGGAGACCCAGTACTTC.

The sample holds many counts of this clonotype. This chain links TRBV10-3 with TRBJ1-6, with D uncertain. Germline-derived CDR1 and CDR2 are ENHRY and SYGVKD. The ends were cut back, 8 bases at V and 9 bases at J, with 8 bases in the middle. The CDR3 loop spans 11 amino acids. The CDR3 here is CAIGSGSPLHF. DNA for the CDR3: TGTGCCATCGGGAGCGGTTCACCCCTCCACTTT.

With regard to this clonotype: Since a far larger clone is one base different, this is likely a read error. The chain combines TRBV6-8 with TRBJ1-2; perhaps TRBD1 as D (5 bases). V was shortened by 6 bases and J by 8 bases, with 13 bases between the two germline ends. Germline V gives CDR1 MNHGY, CDR2 SAAAGT. The CDR3 spans 12 residues. Written as DNA, the CDR3 is TGTGCCAGCAGCCGCGGGTGGGACGGCTACACCTTC. Translation gives CASSRGWDGYTF.

The chain couples TRBV5-1 to TRBJ1-6, with TRBD1 matching 9 bases. CDR3 length: 16 amino acids. Germline V gene lookup returns CDR1 SGHRS and CDR2 YFSETQ. V lost 4 bases and J lost 8; bases outside the gene matches: 10. The CDR3 DNA reads TGCGCCAGCAGCCGGTGTACAGGGGGCGATGATTCACCCCTCCACTTT. It codes for CASSRCTGGDDSPLHF. Drawing the rest from reference TRBV5-1 and TRBJ1-6, the complete variable domain is KAGVTQTPRYLIKTRGQQVTLSCSPISGHRSVSWYQQTPGQGLQFLFEYFSETQRNKGNFPGRFSGRQFSNSRSEMNVSTLELGDSALYLCASSRCTGGDDSPLHFGNGTRLTVT.

The sample holds many counts of this clonotype. A read error may explain this, as a much larger clone is one base away. The V and J genes are TRBV11-3 and TRBJ2-2; no definite D call. Germline V gene lookup returns CDR1 SGHNT and CDR2 YENEEA. The CDR3 extends over 14 amino acids. The CDR3 is CASSQRANAGELFF. Written as DNA, the CDR3 is TGTGCCAGCAGCCAACGAGCGAACGCCGGGGAGCTGTTTTTT.

CDR3 sequence reads: CASRGSHSSYNEQFF. The CDR3 DNA follows: TGTGCCAGCCGAGGGAGCCATAGCTCCTACAATGAGCAGTTCTTC. The chain uses TRBV12-3 or TRBV12-4 and TRBJ2-1, with D possibly TRBD2 on 5 matching bases. The V end lost 8 bases, the J end lost 0 bases, and 14 bases lay between the germline ends. This CDR3 spans 15 amino acids.

The chain has TRBV5-1 and TRBJ2-3, with 14 bases matching TRBD2. Germline-derived CDR1 and CDR2 are SGHRS and YFSETQ. Trimming at V came to 6 bases and at J to 9 bases, leaving 12 bases not matched to a gene. The CDR3 consists of 16 residues. CDR3 region: CASNRTGLAGVTTQYF. As DNA, the CDR3 is TGCGCCAGCAACAGAACGGGACTAGCGGGAGTCACAACGCAGTATTTT.

The chain couples TRBV12-3 or TRBV12-4 to TRBJ2-1, with 14 bases aligning to TRBD2. With V trimmed by 5 bases and J by 9 bases, 9 bases remained unmatched. The CDR3 consists of 16 residues. The chain's CDR3 is CASSPPGLAGGSEQFF. Written as DNA, the CDR3 is TGTGCCAGCAGTCCCCCCGGACTAGCGGGGGGCAGTGAGCAGTTCTTC.

This clonotype was seen ten or more times. V gene TRBV12-3 or TRBV12-4 combines with J gene TRBJ1-3; maybe TRBD1 (5 bases). The CDR3 is made up of 13 amino acids. Deletions cut 5 bases from V and 4 bases from J, with 9 bases between. For the CDR3, the DNA is TGTGCCAGCAGTCCGGGACGGGGAAACACCATATATTTT. Translated: CASSPGRGNTIYF.